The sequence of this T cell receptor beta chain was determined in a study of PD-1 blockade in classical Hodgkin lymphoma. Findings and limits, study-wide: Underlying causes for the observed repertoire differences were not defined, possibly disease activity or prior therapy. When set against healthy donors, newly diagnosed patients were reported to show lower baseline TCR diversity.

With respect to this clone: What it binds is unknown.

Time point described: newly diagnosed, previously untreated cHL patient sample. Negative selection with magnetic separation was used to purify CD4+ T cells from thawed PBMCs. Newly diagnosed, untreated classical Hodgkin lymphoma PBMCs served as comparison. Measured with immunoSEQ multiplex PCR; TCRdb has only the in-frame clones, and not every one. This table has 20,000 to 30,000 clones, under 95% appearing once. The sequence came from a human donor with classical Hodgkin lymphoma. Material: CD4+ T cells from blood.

The DNA of the CDR3 is TGTGCCAGCTCATCGACAGGGGCTCGAGAAAAACTGTTTTTT. Protein: CASSSTGAREKLFF. The V call is TRBV18, the J call TRBJ1-4, with 8 bases that match TRBD1. With 5 bases clipped from V and 8 bases from J, the junction kept 7 bases outside the gene matches. The CDR3 runs 14 residues. Germline V gene sequence: CDR1 KGHSH, CDR2 LQKENI.